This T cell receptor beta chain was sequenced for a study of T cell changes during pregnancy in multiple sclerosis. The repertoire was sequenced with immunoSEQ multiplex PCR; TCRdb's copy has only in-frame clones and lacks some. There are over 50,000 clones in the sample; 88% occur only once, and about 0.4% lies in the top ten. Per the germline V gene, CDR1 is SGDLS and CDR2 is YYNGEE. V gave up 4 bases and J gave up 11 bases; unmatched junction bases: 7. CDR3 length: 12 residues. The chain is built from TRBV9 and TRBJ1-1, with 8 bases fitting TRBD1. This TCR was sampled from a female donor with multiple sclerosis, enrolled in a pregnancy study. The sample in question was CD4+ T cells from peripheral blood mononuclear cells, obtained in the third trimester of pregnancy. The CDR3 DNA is TGTGCCAGCAGCACCAGACAGGGGCGTGCTTTCTTT. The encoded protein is CASSTRQGRAFF.